A single sample is the source of the 7 T cell receptor beta chains below, sequenced in a study of response to subunit inactivated influenza vaccine. TCRdb used MiXCR to reprocess the RT-PCR reads, holding one entry per CDR3 protein. The sample lists 610,000 or so distinct CDR3 sequences, about 14% occurring once. The sample here was PBMCs from blood, taken 12 days after vaccination. These receptors originate from a man aged 50-60 years who received an inactivated influenza vaccine.

The chain combines TRBV6-2 or TRBV6-3 with TRBJ2-1; unclear D gene. The CDR3 sequence is 14 residues long. V was shortened by 6 bases and J by 5 bases, with 14 bases between the two germline ends. Germline CDR1 MNHEY, CDR2 SVGEGT. The CDR3 here is CASSPARVNNEQFF. The DNA for the CDR3 is TGTGCCAGCAGCCCCGCCCGGGTTAACAATGAGCAGTTCTTC.

This sequence joins TRBV3-1 and TRBJ1-2, with a tentative D call TRBD1 (6 bases). V lost 1 base and J lost 6, with 9 bases in between. This CDR3 comprises 13 residues. Germline V gives CDR1 LGHDT, CDR2 YNNKEL (reference sequence). CDR3 in DNA: TGTGCCAGCAGCCAAGTACAGGGTCATGGCTACACCTTC. Residues: CASSQVQGHGYTF.

The J gene is TRBJ2-7, the V gene TRBV20-1; 7 bases agree with TRBD2. From germline, CDR1 is DFQATT and CDR2 SNEGSKA (reference sequence). The CDR3 is 13 amino acids. Trimming cost V 3 bases and J 2 bases; bases outside gene matches: 4. The DNA of the CDR3 is TGCAGTGCTAGCACTAGCGAGACCTACGAGCAGTACTTC. This translates into CSASTSETYEQYF.

This clonotype was seen a few times. V and J are TRBV7-2 and TRBJ2-3; 11 bases line up with TRBD2. J was trimmed by 0 bases and V by 6 bases; bases with no gene match: 5. The germline V gene has CDR1 SGHTA and CDR2 FQGNSA. CDR3 size: 16 residues. CDR3 bases: TGTGCCAGCAGACGGACTAGCGGGCCTAGCACAGATACGCAGTATTTT. The encoded protein is CASRRTSGPSTDTQYF.

This clonotype has just a few counts. The V and J genes are TRBV7-2 and TRBJ2-3, with D maybe TRBD2 (6 bases). The CDR3 runs to 16 residues. Germline V gene data show CDR1 as SGHTA and CDR2 as FQGNSA. V was pared by 6 bases and J by 1 base, with 17 bases between. The CDR3 DNA is TGTGCCAGCAGTTCGTCCTTCGGGAGTGGCACAGATACGCAGTATTTT. Its translation: CASSSSFGSGTDTQYF.

CDR3 region: CASSRGIANEKLFF. CDR3 DNA: TGTGCCAGCAGTAGGGGAATAGCTAATGAAAAACTGTTTTTT. The chain has TRBV6-1 and TRBJ1-4, with a tentative D call TRBD1 (5 bases). The CDR3 covers 14 residues. CDR1 is MNHNS and CDR2 is SASEGT in the germline V gene. Between the trimmed V and J ends, which lost 5 bases and 3 bases, there was a span of 10 bases.

The chain is built from TRBV12-3 or TRBV12-4 and TRBJ2-1; 7 bases line up with TRBD1. V shed 6 bases and J 2 bases; nucleotides not matched to a gene: 7. This CDR3 has 15 amino acids. The CDR3: CASRTGDRAYNEQFF. The CDR3 bases are TGTGCCAGCAGAACCGGGGACAGAGCCTACAATGAGCAGTTCTTC.